Sequencing of this T cell receptor beta chain was carried out in a study of cytomegalovirus exposure and HLA in healthy donors. PCR involved 60 Vbeta and 13 Jbeta primers. TCRdb's table, derived via immunoSEQ multiplex PCR, lists solely in-frame clones and lacks some. The repertoire holds about 120,000 clones, with around four fifths as singletons. Losses at the gene ends were 0 bases for V and 2 bases for J; bases not matched to a gene: 7. CDR3 length equals 18 residues. Germline CDR1 is PRHDT and CDR2 is FYEKMQ (reference sequence). J is TRBJ2-5 and V is TRBV13, with 12 bases matching TRBD1. The sequenced sample was PBMCs. This receptor was identified in a man aged 18 to 30 in good health and CMV-seropositive. DNA of the CDR3: TGTGCCAGCAGCTTAGGGGGACAGGGGGCTGGAGGGCAAGAGACCCAGTACTTC. Its translation is CASSLGGQGAGGQETQYF.